The 32 T cell receptor beta chains below were found in one sample sequenced in a study of Ad26.COV2.S vaccination and SARS-CoV-2 variants. The table came from immunoSEQ multiplex PCR; TCRdb's copy has only in-frame clones and leaves some out. The repertoire has around 350,000 clones, 92% of them found once; the top ten carry 3.9%. The sequencing here drew on peripheral blood, taken after recovery from COVID-19. The receptors derive from a human donor who had recovered from COVID-19.

This chain connects TRBV18 to TRBJ2-5; 8 positions match TRBD2. CDR3 length: 16 residues. The germline gives CDR1 KGHSH, CDR2 LQKENI. J gave up 7 bases and V 0 bases, and 10 bases lay outside the gene matches. CDR3 sequence (DNA): TGTGCCAGCTCACCACCGTCCCAGCGGGAGAGGGGGACCCAGTACTTC. This encodes CASSPPSQRERGTQYF.

The chain combines TRBV11-2 with TRBJ2-3, with 12 bases matching TRBD2. Germline CDR1 SGHAT, CDR2 FQNNGV. The junction had 4 bases not matched to a gene; V was cut back by 4 bases and J by 5 bases. The CDR3 sequence is 15 residues long. The CDR3, as DNA: TGTGCCAGCAGCTCGACTAGCGGGGGTAAAGATACGCAGTATTTT. Its translation is CASSSTSGGKDTQYF.

The rearrangement uses TRBV2 and TRBJ1-2; unclear D gene. The CDR3 spans 13 residues. Germline V CDR1 and CDR2: SNHLY, FYNNEI. The V gene lost 5 bases and the J gene lost 8 bases, with 15 bases spanning the gap. The CDR3 reads CASSSQFRGGYTF. The CDR3 DNA is TGTGCCAGCAGTAGTCAGTTCAGAGGGGGCTACACCTTC.

The chain has TRBV4-3 and TRBJ1-1; tentative D call: TRBD1 (6 bases). The V end lost 3 bases, the J end lost 1 base, and 9 bases lay between the germline ends. The length of the CDR3 is 14 residues. The germline CDR1 and CDR2 sequences are LGHNA and YSLEER. The CDR3 DNA reads TGCGCCAGCAGCCATAGGACAGCGAACACTGAAGCTTTCTTT. This encodes CASSHRTANTEAFF.

The V call is TRBV7-9, the J call TRBJ1-1; no clear D gene. The germline V and J ends were trimmed by 1 base and 5 bases, with 8 bases remaining between them. From germline, CDR1 is SEHNR and CDR2 FQNEAQ (reference sequence). This CDR3 is built from 13 residues. The CDR3, as DNA: TGTGCCAGCAGCTTAGGTGGTCGAACTGAAGCTTTCTTT. Translating it yields CASSLGGRTEAFF.

V gene TRBV9 combines with J gene TRBJ2-5; D is ambiguous. CDR3 length equals 13 residues. Germline assignment: CDR1 SGDLS and CDR2 YYNGEE. The V gene lost 0 bases and the J gene lost 5 bases, with 8 bases spanning the gap. The CDR3 here is CASSVGVRETQYF. In DNA, the CDR3 is TGTGCCAGCAGCGTAGGGGTCAGGGAGACCCAGTACTTC.

The chain combines TRBV7-9 with TRBJ2-4; 7 positions agree with TRBD1. The junction had 9 bases not matched to a gene; V was cut back by 4 bases and J by 9 bases. Germline CDR1 and CDR2: SEHNR and FQNEAQ (reference sequence). The CDR3 sequence is 14 residues long. The CDR3 here is CASSSYRGKGIQYF. The CDR3 coding sequence is TGTGCCAGCAGCTCTTACAGGGGTAAGGGCATTCAGTACTTC.

The chain combines TRBV5-8 with TRBJ2-3; D remains ambiguous. Germline lookup yields CDR1 SGHTS and CDR2 YDEGEE. Trimming cost V 2 bases and J 2 bases, with 12 bases left between them. The CDR3 loop spans 15 amino acids. The CDR3 DNA is TGTGCCAGCAGCTTTGACTCCCAGTACACAGATACGCAGTATTTT. It encodes CASSFDSQYTDTQYF.

V gene TRBV7-9 combines with J gene TRBJ2-6, with D possibly matching TRBD2 (6 bases). V was clipped by 5 bases and J by 3 bases, with 20 bases between them. Germline values: CDR1 SEHNR, CDR2 FQNEAQ (reference sequence). This CDR3 is 18 amino acids long. Written as DNA, the CDR3 is TGTGCCAGCAGCATTAAGGAGGGAGGAGCAGGTGGGGCCAACGTCCTGACTTTC. It specifies CASSIKEGGAGGANVLTF.

Worth noting for this clone: Sequence at one end of the junction differs from germline and may be a read error. This sequence joins TRBV12-3 or TRBV12-4 and TRBJ2-7; TRBD1 or TRBD2 may be the D gene (5 bases each). The CDR3 sequence is 11 residues long. The CDR3, as DNA: TGTGCCAGCAGGACCGGGACGGATCTCTCCTTC. Its translation: CASRTGTDLSF.

This rearrangement joins TRBV5-4 to TRBJ1-1; no clear D gene. The CDR3 has 15 amino acids. Trimming pared 4 bases from V and 1 base from J, leaving 14 bases between. Germline V CDR1 and CDR2: SGHNT, YYREEE (reference sequence). CDR3 sequence reads: CASSLSEGRNTEAFF. The CDR3, as DNA: TGTGCCAGCAGCCTTTCTGAGGGTAGGAACACTGAAGCTTTCTTT.

The rearrangement links TRBV6-1 to TRBJ1-1, with D uncertain. In germline, CDR1 is MNHNS, CDR2 SASEGT. Trimming shortened V by 1 base and J by 6 bases, and 6 bases separated the two germline ends. The CDR3 is 12 amino acids. CDR3 in amino acids: CASSEGRPEAFF. The DNA of the CDR3 is TGTGCCAGCAGTGAAGGTCGCCCTGAAGCTTTCTTT.

J is TRBJ2-7 and V is TRBV5-6; 9 nucleotides align to TRBD1. With V trimmed by 4 bases and J by 3 bases, 5 bases remained unmatched. CDR1 is SGHDT and CDR2 is YYEEEE in the germline V gene. The CDR3 has 14 amino acids. The CDR3 bases are TGTGCCAGCAGCCCCGGGACAGGGTTCTACGAGCAGTACTTC. This encodes CASSPGTGFYEQYF. Variable domain in full (rest from reference TRBV5-6 and TRBJ2-7): DAGVTQSPTHLIKTRGQQVTLRCSPKSGHDTVSWYQQALGQGPQFIFQYYEEEERQRGNFPDRFSGHQFPNYSSELNVNALLLGDSALYLCASSPGTGFYEQYFGPGTRLTVT.

The chain uses TRBV7-6 and TRBJ1-6; a weak D match, TRBD1 (6 bases). This CDR3 spans 14 amino acids. The V end lost 7 bases, the J end lost 8 bases, and 15 bases lay between the germline ends. Germline CDR1 reads SGHVS; CDR2 reads FNYEAQ. Here the CDR3 DNA reads TGTGCCAGCAAATCCGACAGGTCCGATTCACCCCTCCACTTT. Its protein is CASKSDRSDSPLHF.

This chain uses TRBV7-3 with TRBJ2-3; 8 nucleotides agree with TRBD2. CDR1 and CDR2 from the germline V gene are SGHTA and FQGTGA. There are 18 residues in the CDR3. J gave up 2 bases and V 2 bases, and 12 bases lay outside the gene matches. In DNA form, the CDR3 reads TGTGCCAGCAGCTTATTCGGGGGGGACCTTTATGACACAGATACGCAGTATTTT. Its protein product is CASSLFGGDLYDTDTQYF.

The V gene is TRBV5-4, the J gene TRBJ1-6; D uncertain. This CDR3 is 16 amino acids long. CDR1 and CDR2 (germline): SGHNT, YYREEE (reference sequence). Trimming took off 1 base at V and 0 bases at J, with 8 bases between the two ends. As DNA, the CDR3 is TGTGCCAGCAGCTTGAGAGGGAGCTCCTATAATTCACCCCTCCACTTT. This sequence encodes CASSLRGSSYNSPLHF.

J is TRBJ2-1 and V is TRBV5-1; the D gene is possibly TRBD1 (6 bases). Trimming shortened V by 0 bases and J by 1 base, and 11 bases separated the two germline ends. There are 16 residues in the CDR3. Germline-derived CDR1 and CDR2 are SGHRS and YFSETQ. The DNA for the CDR3 is TGCGCCAGCAGCTTGGGTTTCAGGGGTTCCTACAATGAGCAGTTCTTC. Encoded protein: CASSLGFRGSYNEQFF.

This clone has only one observation. This chain joins TRBV28 and TRBJ2-5, with no clear D. CDR3 length: 12 residues. Germline CDR1 is MDHEN and CDR2 is SYDVKM. V was cut by 3 bases and J by 7 bases, with 9 bases left in between. The DNA of the CDR3 is TGTGCCAGCAGTTTTCCATTGGCGACCCAGTACTTC. Its protein is CASSFPLATQYF.

V is TRBV5-5 and J is TRBJ2-5; the D gene could be TRBD1 or TRBD2 (5 bases each). The CDR3 consists of 14 residues. The germline V gene encodes CDR1 SGHKS and CDR2 YYEKEE (reference sequence). V lost 5 bases, J lost 2 bases, and 13 bases lay in between. In DNA form, the CDR3 reads TGTGCCAGCAGAGGGGACGGACGACAAGAGACCCAGTACTTC. Encoded protein: CASRGDGRQETQYF.

V is TRBV6-1 and J is TRBJ2-3; the D gene is possibly TRBD1 (6 bases). Germline V CDR1 and CDR2: MNHNS, SASEGT. The CDR3 contains 14 residues. V gave up 0 bases and J gave up 5 bases, with 9 bases separating them. The CDR3 DNA is TGTGCCAGCAGTGAAGCGTTCAGGGGAGATACGCAGTATTTT. Protein: CASSEAFRGDTQYF.

This chain links TRBV5-6 with TRBJ1-2, with D tentatively TRBD1 (6 bases). With 4 bases removed from V and 8 bases from J, the gap between germline ends came to 21 bases. Per the germline V gene, CDR1 is SGHDT and CDR2 is YYEEEE. This CDR3 has 15 residues. The CDR3 protein is CASSHTKQGFFGYTF. The CDR3 DNA follows: TGTGCCAGCAGCCATACTAAACAGGGCTTTTTCGGCTACACCTTC.

The count of this clone is one. This rearrangement joins TRBV25-1 to TRBJ1-1; 7 nucleotides match TRBD1. The J segment lost 0 bases and the V segment lost 1 base, leaving 5 bases of the junction unmatched. CDR3 size: 16 residues. CDR1 is MGHDK and CDR2 is SYGVNS in the germline V gene. CDR3 coding DNA: TGTGCCAGCAGTGAATCCACAGGGGCAATGAACACTGAAGCTTTCTTT. The encoded protein is CASSESTGAMNTEAFF.

The DNA for the CDR3 is TGTGCCAGCACGGACCTGAACACTGAAGCTTTCTTT. The encoded protein is CASTDLNTEAFF. This chain links TRBV12-3 or TRBV12-4 with TRBJ1-1; D is ambiguous. The CDR3 length is 12 residues. The ends were cut back, 7 bases at V and 0 bases at J, with 6 bases in the middle.

The genes are TRBV2 and TRBJ1-1; tentative D call: TRBD1 (5 bases). Trimming removed 7 bases from V and 4 bases from J, with 13 bases in between. Germline V gene data show CDR1 as SNHLY and CDR2 as FYNNEI. This CDR3 is 13 amino acids long. The CDR3 nucleotides read TGTGCCAGCATACAGGACCGGGCCACTGAAGCTTTCTTT. Amino acid sequence: CASIQDRATEAFF.

In this sample, this clone turned up a few times. The rearrangement links TRBV3-1 (or the pseudogene TRBV3-2) to TRBJ1-6, with D possibly TRBD1 on 5 matching bases. The germline V gene encodes CDR1 LGHDT and CDR2 YNNKEL (reference sequence). The ends were cut back, 4 bases at V and 10 bases at J, with 14 bases in the middle. The CDR3 sequence is 14 residues long. CDR3 loop: CASSPQFRDSPLHF. The CDR3, as DNA: TGTGCCAGCAGCCCCCAGTTCAGGGACTCACCCCTCCACTTT.

CDR3 protein: CASQGPSEQYF. CDR3 in DNA: TGTGCCAGCCAGGGGCCTTCGGAGCAGTACTTC. The V gene is TRBV21-1, the J gene TRBJ2-7; the table's D call, TRBD1, has no DNA check behind it. TRBV21-1 is annotated as a pseudogene. The CDR3 consists of 11 residues.

The chain joins TRBV29-1 to TRBJ2-3, with TRBD1 matching 9 bases. CDR1 and CDR2 (germline): SQVTM, ANQGSEA. The CDR3 is 14 residues long. V shed 4 bases, J shed 4 bases, and the junction held 6 bases outside the gene matches. This chain's CDR3 is CSVAGQGNPDTQYF. CDR3 sequence (DNA): TGCAGCGTTGCCGGACAGGGGAATCCAGATACGCAGTATTTT.

The V gene is TRBV6-5, the J gene TRBJ1-3; TRBD1 agrees at 7 bases. This CDR3 contains 15 residues. Germline assignment: CDR1 MNHEY and CDR2 SVGAGI. Losses at the gene ends were 6 bases for V and 0 bases for J; bases not matched to a gene: 5. The DNA of the CDR3 is TGTGCCAGCAGCAGGGACAGCTTCTCTGGAAACACCATATATTTT. It specifies CASSRDSFSGNTIYF.

This clone came up once. V and J are TRBV6-2 or TRBV6-3 and TRBJ2-6, with 10 bases aligning to TRBD2. The V segment lost 0 bases and the J segment 0 bases; nucleotides outside the gene matches: 8. The CDR3 has 20 residues. Germline-derived CDR1 and CDR2 are MNHEY and SVGEGT. The CDR3 DNA follows: TGTGCCAGCAGTTACTCGAGCCTAGCGGGGGCCTACTCTGGGGCCAACGTCCTGACTTTC. Translated: CASSYSSLAGAYSGANVLTF.

The rearrangement links TRBV11-2 to TRBJ2-2; unclear D gene. This CDR3 is 16 amino acids long. The V gene's germline CDR1 is SGHAT and CDR2 FQNNGV. Trimming cost V 5 bases and J 0 bases, with 13 bases left between them. The CDR3 DNA reads TGTGCCAGCAGCCCCTACCTCGAGACGAACACCGGGGAGCTGTTTTTT. Translation: CASSPYLETNTGELFF.

V usage is TRBV9 and J usage is TRBJ2-1, with TRBD1 matching over 8 bases. Germline trimming cut 6 bases from V and 7 bases from J; bases unmatched to any gene: 0. From germline, CDR1 is SGDLS and CDR2 YYNGEE. CDR3 length equals 11 residues. CDR3 sequence: CASNRGNEQFF. The CDR3 DNA reads as TGTGCCAGCAACAGGGGGAATGAGCAGTTCTTC.

The chain couples TRBV5-8 to TRBJ1-2, with a weak D call TRBD1 (6 bases). Germline loops: CDR1 SGHTS, CDR2 YDEGEE. The CDR3 spans 15 residues. V gave up 5 bases and J gave up 2 bases, with 16 bases separating them. In nucleotides, the CDR3 is TGTGCCAGCAGGCAAAGGGGGGCCCAAAACTATGGCTACACCTTC. Its protein is CASRQRGAQNYGYTF.